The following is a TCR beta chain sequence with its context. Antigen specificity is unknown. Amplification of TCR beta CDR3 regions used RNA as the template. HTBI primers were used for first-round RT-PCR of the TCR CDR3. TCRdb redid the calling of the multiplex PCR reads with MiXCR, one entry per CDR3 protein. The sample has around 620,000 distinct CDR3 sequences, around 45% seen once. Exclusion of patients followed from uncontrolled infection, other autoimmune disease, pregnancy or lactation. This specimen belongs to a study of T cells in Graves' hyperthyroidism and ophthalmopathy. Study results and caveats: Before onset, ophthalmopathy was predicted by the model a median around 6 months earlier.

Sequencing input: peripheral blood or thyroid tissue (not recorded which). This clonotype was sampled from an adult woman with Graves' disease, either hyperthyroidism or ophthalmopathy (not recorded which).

The CDR3 DNA reads as TGTGCCAGCAGCCCGCCCCCTGAAGCTTTCTTT. It specifies CASSPPPEAFF. J is TRBJ1-1 and V is TRBV7-9; D gene ambiguous. Trimming took off 5 bases at V and 6 bases at J, with 7 bases between the two ends. The germline gives CDR1 SEHNR, CDR2 FQNEAQ (reference sequence). The CDR3 has 11 amino acids.